Sequencing of this T cell receptor beta chain was carried out in a study of T cell repertoires in cytomegalovirus infection. CDR1 is SEHNR and CDR2 is FQNEAQ in the germline V gene (reference sequence). This CDR3 is 16 amino acids long. V lost 4 bases to trimming and J lost 3 bases; unmatched junction nucleotides: 8. This clonotype has just a few counts. What it binds is not known. TCRdb called the reads again in MiXCR, with one record for every CDR3 protein. The sample has approximately 700,000 distinct CDR3 sequences; 35% to 45% are singletons. Findings and caveats of the study: Carriage of CMV together with the relevant HLA was identifiable through cumulative public TCR beta family frequency.

Sequenced sample: PBMCs. The chain joins TRBV7-9 to TRBJ1-5; 8 positions match TRBD1. This receptor was obtained from a human donor in good health (CMV status not recorded). Some clones in this sample may be carry-over from other donors' samples. CDR3 amino acids: CASSSGQGSPNQPQHF. The CDR3 coding sequence is TGTGCCAGCAGCTCCGGACAGGGAAGTCCCAATCAGCCCCAGCATTTT.